The 25 T cell receptor beta chains given below trace back to one sample, sequenced in a study of T-cell memory formation after mild COVID-19. TCRdb recomputed calls from the 5' RACE reads with MiXCR, one row per CDR3 protein. The repertoire consists of approximately 260,000 distinct CDR3 sequences, with around 15% occurring once and the leading ten covering roughly a fifth. The sample comprised PBMCs or a T cell subset sorted from them (not recorded which). These receptors came from a young man who had mild COVID-19 (a few samples of this study predate the infection). Cell type and time point are not known.

This clonotype was observed a few times. This chain links TRBV11-2 with TRBJ2-2; 8 bases agree with TRBD2. Germline CDR1 is SGHAT and CDR2 is FQNNGV. V gave up 3 bases and J gave up 7 bases; unmatched junction bases: 7. This CDR3 is 15 amino acids long. The CDR3 is CASSFQAGGVGELFF. CDR3 bases: TGTGCCAGCAGCTTTCAGGCGGGGGGAGTCGGGGAGCTGTTTTTT.

This clonotype was seen at least ten times. The chain uses TRBV4-2 and TRBJ2-1; D uncertain. This CDR3 region has 13 residues. The V and J ends lost 0 bases and 3 bases respectively, with 3 bases between them. Germline-derived CDR1 and CDR2 are LGHNA and YNFKEQ. The CDR3 DNA follows: TGTGCCAGCAGCCAAGATAACTACAATGAGCAGTTCTTC. This encodes CASSQDNYNEQFF.

J is TRBJ2-3 and V is TRBV5-1; D unresolved. Germline lookup yields CDR1 SGHRS and CDR2 YFSETQ. Trimming cost V 2 bases and J 6 bases, with 13 bases left between them. CDR3 length: 14 amino acids. The DNA for the CDR3 is TGCGCCAGCAGCTTTGCCCCCCCCCGGGATACGCAGTATTTT. Translating it yields CASSFAPPRDTQYF.

The V call is TRBV6-6, the J call TRBJ2-1; D may match TRBD1 or TRBD2 (5 bases each). Between the trimmed V and J ends, which lost 5 bases and 9 bases, there was a span of 17 bases. Germline loops: CDR1 MNHNY, CDR2 SVGAGI (reference sequence). This CDR3 is 14 amino acids long. The CDR3 DNA reads TGTGCCAGCAGTCCACTAGGGGCCATGTCTGAGCAGTTCTTC. It translates to CASSPLGAMSEQFF.

This clonotype was recorded many times. The chain employs TRBV12-3 or TRBV12-4 and TRBJ2-5; D is perhaps TRBD2 (7 bases). The CDR3 sequence is 14 residues long. Deletions cut 7 bases from V and 1 base from J, with 13 bases between. This chain's CDR3 is CASTFGGPQETQYF. The CDR3 DNA reads TGTGCCAGCACTTTCGGGGGGCCCCAAGAGACCCAGTACTTC.

This clonotype turned up a few times. The chain recombines TRBV9 with TRBJ2-1; D may correspond to TRBD1 or TRBD2 (5 bases each). Per germline, CDR1 SGDLS and CDR2 YYNGEE. There are 17 residues in the CDR3. The germline V and J ends were trimmed by 3 bases and 0 bases, with 16 bases remaining between them. CDR3 region: CASSASGTLYSYNEQFF. For the CDR3, the DNA is TGTGCCAGCAGCGCTTCGGGGACGTTATACTCCTACAATGAGCAGTTCTTC. Based on the CDR3 plus reference TRBV9 and TRBJ2-1, the full variable domain is DSGVTQTPKHLITATGQRVTLRCSPRSGDLSVYWYQQSLDQGLQFLIQYYNGEERAKGNILERFSAQQFPDLHSELNLSSLELGDSALYFCASSASGTLYSYNEQFFGPGTRLTVL.

V gene TRBV6-1 combines with J gene TRBJ1-1; 9 bases map to TRBD1. V trimming: 6 bases; J trimming: 5 bases; junction bases outside the gene matches: 10. The germline gives CDR1 MNHNS, CDR2 SASEGT. The length of the CDR3 is 15 residues. The CDR3 DNA sequence: TGTGCCAGCAGCCGGGACAGGGAAGAGGGGACTGAAGCTTTCTTT. It translates to CASSRDREEGTEAFF.

This clonotype was recorded a few times. This chain joins TRBV12-3 or TRBV12-4 and TRBJ2-3; TRBD2 matches at 8 bases. The CDR3 contains 16 residues. The V segment lost 4 bases and the J segment 3 bases; nucleotides outside the gene matches: 9. CDR3 nucleotides: TGTGCCAGCAGTTCGCCCCTTAGCGGGGCGACAGATACGCAGTATTTT. It codes for CASSSPLSGATDTQYF.

This clonotype was counted only a few times. The chain carries TRBV12-3 or TRBV12-4 and TRBJ2-2; D is possibly TRBD1 or TRBD2 (6 bases each). The CDR3 length is 15 residues. V was shortened by 7 bases and J by 4 bases, with 16 bases between the two germline ends. CDR3 in DNA: TGTGCCAGCACCAAATCCAGGGGAGGCACCGGGGAGCTGTTTTTT. It translates to CASTKSRGGTGELFF.

This chain links TRBV5-1 with TRBJ2-1; TRBD2 aligns across 7 bases. The V and J ends lost 4 bases and 7 bases, in that order; junction bases with no gene match: 14. Germline CDR1 SGHRS, CDR2 YFSETQ. CDR3 size: 16 residues. Here the CDR3 DNA reads TGCGCCAGCAGCCCCGCTTCGGCTAGCGGCACTAATGAGCAGTTCTTC. Protein sequence: CASSPASASGTNEQFF. Variable domain in full (rest from reference TRBV5-1 and TRBJ2-1): KAGVTQTPRYLIKTRGQQVTLSCSPISGHRSVSWYQQTPGQGLQFLFEYFSETQRNKGNFPGRFSGRQFSNSRSEMNVSTLELGDSALYLCASSPASASGTNEQFFGPGTRLTVL.

The rearrangement links TRBV6-5 to TRBJ1-1; D possibly corresponds to TRBD1 (5 bases). Trimming pared 0 bases from V and 1 base from J, leaving 9 bases between. The CDR3 length is 15 residues. CDR1 is MNHEY and CDR2 is SVGAGI in the germline V gene. CDR3 residues: CASSYSGTANTEAFF. As DNA, the CDR3 is TGTGCCAGCAGTTACTCTGGGACCGCGAACACTGAAGCTTTCTTT.

The chain joins TRBV20-1 to TRBJ2-3, with 9 bases lining up with TRBD1. The CDR3 spans 15 residues. With 6 bases clipped from V and 1 base from J, the junction kept 8 bases outside the gene matches. The germline CDR1 and CDR2 sequences are DFQATT and SNEGSKA (reference sequence). The CDR3 DNA reads TGCAGTGCCGTCGCGGACAGGGGCGGCACAGATACGCAGTATTTT. Encoded protein: CSAVADRGGTDTQYF.

This clonotype was recorded at least ten times. The genes are TRBV5-1 and TRBJ1-1; 9 nucleotides align to TRBD1. This CDR3 comprises 15 residues. CDR1 and CDR2 (germline): SGHRS, YFSETQ. With 4 bases clipped from V and 6 bases from J, the junction kept 10 bases outside the gene matches. CDR3 protein: CASSEDRGVFAEAFF. DNA of the CDR3: TGCGCCAGCAGCGAGGACAGGGGAGTCTTCGCTGAAGCTTTCTTT.

This clonotype was counted only a few times. The CDR3 loop reads CASSNPTLEAFF. In DNA, the CDR3 is TGTGCCAGTAGCAACCCGACCCTTGAAGCTTTCTTT. The V and J genes are TRBV19 and TRBJ1-1, with D hard to call. The CDR3 consists of 12 residues. Germline assignment: CDR1 LNHDA and CDR2 SQIVND (reference sequence). Deletions cut 6 bases from V and 7 bases from J, with 12 bases between.

This clonotype has at least ten counts. This sequence joins TRBV7-2 and TRBJ2-1, with D unresolved. Germline V CDR1 and CDR2: SGHTA, FQGNSA. The ends were cut back, 5 bases at V and 0 bases at J, with 11 bases in the middle. This CDR3 comprises 15 residues. CDR3 nucleotide sequence: TGTGCCAGCAGCCCCCCGGGTCGCTCCTACAATGAGCAGTTCTTC. Protein: CASSPPGRSYNEQFF.

This sequence joins TRBV12-3 or TRBV12-4 and TRBJ1-1; a weak D match, TRBD1 (6 bases). CDR3 size: 11 residues. V gave up 5 bases and J gave up 11 bases, with 12 bases separating them. The CDR3 bases are TGTGCCAGCAGTAACAGGGTGGATGCTTTCTTT. Translation gives CASSNRVDAFF.

The table lists this clonotype with a few counts. The genes are TRBV18 and TRBJ1-6; D call uncertain. V was clipped by 4 bases and J by 6 bases, with 10 bases between them. The CDR3 extends over 14 amino acids. Germline CDR1 is KGHSH and CDR2 is LQKENI. The DNA for the CDR3 is TGTGCCAGCTCACTTCTCCATACTAATTCACCCCTCCACTTT. Its protein is CASSLLHTNSPLHF.

The rearrangement uses TRBV2 and TRBJ2-5; D may be TRBD1 (7 bases). The V end lost 2 bases, the J end lost 1 base, and 8 bases lay between the germline ends. CDR1 is SNHLY and CDR2 is FYNNEI in the germline V gene. CDR3 length equals 14 residues. The CDR3 sequence: CASSEQGGQETQYF. CDR3 nucleotide sequence: TGTGCCAGCAGTGAACAGGGGGGCCAAGAGACCCAGTACTTC.

A few counts support this clonotype. The V gene is TRBV7-8, the J gene TRBJ2-1; 15 nucleotides line up with TRBD2. The CDR3 covers 20 residues. Trimming at V came to 4 bases and at J to 8 bases, leaving 18 bases not matched to a gene. Germline CDR1 SGHVS, CDR2 FQNEAQ. The CDR3 is CASSSPSGTSGGRLYHEQFF. Here the CDR3 DNA reads TGTGCCAGCAGCTCACCCTCCGGGACTAGCGGGGGGCGGTTATACCATGAGCAGTTCTTC.

This clonotype was seen many times. The rearrangement joins TRBV6-4 to TRBJ2-3; either TRBD1 or TRBD2 may fit D (5 bases each). The CDR3 totals 13 residues. Germline lookup yields CDR1 MRHNA and CDR2 SNTAGT. Trimming cost V 6 bases and J 2 bases, with 9 bases left between them. In DNA form, the CDR3 reads TGTGCCAGCAGCACGGGGCCCACAGATACGCAGTATTTT. Protein: CASSTGPTDTQYF.

The sample holds a few counts of this clonotype. The chain uses TRBV29-1 and TRBJ1-2; 9 positions agree with TRBD1. The germline CDR1 and CDR2 sequences are SQVTM and ANQGSEA. The CDR3 is 12 residues long. The J segment lost 5 bases and the V segment lost 5 bases, leaving 3 bases of the junction unmatched. The chain's CDR3 is CSVTGGLYGYTF. The CDR3 bases are TGCAGCGTTACAGGGGGCTTATATGGCTACACCTTC.

This clonotype was detected a few times. This chain links TRBV2 with TRBJ2-4; D is uncertain. The CDR3 consists of 17 residues. Trimming shortened V by 2 bases and J by 0 bases, and 14 bases separated the two germline ends. The germline V gene has CDR1 SNHLY and CDR2 FYNNEI. Here the CDR3 DNA reads TGTGCCAGCAGTGAAACGGCAATTGGGCTAGCCAAAAACATTCAGTACTTC. It codes for CASSETAIGLAKNIQYF.

V is TRBV7-2 and J is TRBJ2-1; the match to TRBD1 covers 9 bases. V gave up 5 bases and J gave up 10 bases; unmatched junction bases: 12. There are 15 residues in the CDR3. CDR1 SGHTA and CDR2 FQGNSA come from the germline V gene. The CDR3, as DNA: TGTGCCAGCAGCAAACCCGGGACAGGGTCCAGAGAGCAGTTCTTC. It yields the protein CASSKPGTGSREQFF.

This chain joins TRBV6-5 and TRBJ1-1, with TRBD1 matching over 8 bases. J lost 0 bases, V lost 6 bases, and 6 bases had no gene match. This CDR3 is 15 amino acids long. CDR1 is MNHEY and CDR2 is SVGAGI in the germline V gene. For the CDR3, the DNA is TGTGCCAGCAGAATTCTGACAGGGGTGAACACTGAAGCTTTCTTT. It specifies CASRILTGVNTEAFF.

This clonotype was counted a few times. The chain combines TRBV7-3 with TRBJ2-7; TRBD1 might be the D (6 bases). Germline values: CDR1 SGHTA, CDR2 FQGTGA. The CDR3 contains 13 residues. The V gene lost 6 bases and the J gene lost 1 base, with 10 bases spanning the gap. The CDR3 region is CASRPGQSYEQYV. The CDR3 coding sequence is TGTGCCAGCAGACCTGGACAGTCCTACGAGCAGTACGTC.